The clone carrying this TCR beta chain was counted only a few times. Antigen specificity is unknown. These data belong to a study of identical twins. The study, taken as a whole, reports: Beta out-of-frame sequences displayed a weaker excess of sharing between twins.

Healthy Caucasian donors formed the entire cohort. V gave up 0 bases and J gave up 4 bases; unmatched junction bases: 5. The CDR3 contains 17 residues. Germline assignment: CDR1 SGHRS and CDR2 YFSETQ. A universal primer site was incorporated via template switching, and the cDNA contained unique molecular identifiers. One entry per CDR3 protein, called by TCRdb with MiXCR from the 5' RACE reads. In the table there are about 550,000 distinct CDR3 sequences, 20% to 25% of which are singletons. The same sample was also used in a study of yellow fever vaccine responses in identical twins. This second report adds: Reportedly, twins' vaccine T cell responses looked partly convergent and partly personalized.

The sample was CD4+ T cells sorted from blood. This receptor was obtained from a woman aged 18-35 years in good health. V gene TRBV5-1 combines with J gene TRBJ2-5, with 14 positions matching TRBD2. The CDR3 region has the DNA TGCGCCAGCAGCTTGGGGACGGGACTAGCGGGAGTAGAGACCCAGTACTTC. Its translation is CASSLGTGLAGVETQYF.